The clone carrying this TCR beta chain came up once. Its antigen is unidentified. The donors belonged to the approximately 120-subject validation cohort, separate from the approximately 700-subject first cohort. The sample is drawn from a study of cytomegalovirus exposure and HLA in healthy donors. The data were produced by immunoSEQ multiplex PCR, yet TCRdb's version contains in-frame clones alone and is incomplete. The data hold around 94,000 clones, with 85% to 95% observed a single time. V lost 1 base and J lost 6; bases outside the gene matches: 5. CDR1 and CDR2 from the germline V gene are MNHNS and SASEGT. The length of the CDR3 is 14 residues. Study results and limitations: The TCR clusters that emerged in the first cohort tended, a later analysis found, to co-occur in the 110 or so validation repertoires. Confirmation was obtained in vitro that a few CMV-associated chains are specific for CMV antigens.

The chain carries TRBV6-1 and TRBJ1-1; 7 nucleotides align to TRBD1. Sequenced input: PBMCs. This sequence originates from a young woman in good health and CMV-seronegative. The DNA of the CDR3 is TGTGCCAGCAGTGAAGTGCCCGGGACAGCTGAAGCTTTCTTT. Amino acid sequence: CASSEVPGTAEAFF.